These T cell receptor beta chains were read from a single sample in a study of blood T cell repertoires in COVID-19. The repertoire was sequenced with immunoSEQ multiplex PCR; TCRdb's copy has only in-frame clones and lacks some. Among approximately 220,000 clones listed, approximately 80% were seen once. Sequenced: PBMCs or T cells enriched from blood (not recorded which). The source of these receptors is a woman in her thirties or forties with acute COVID-19. Each CDR3 is given with its conserved first and last residue. Some rows have no size entry. The others give once, few or many, or a class for an expanded clone.

CDR3aa	j_gene	v_gene	abundance
CASSGRGLRGSYEQYF	TRBJ2-7	TRBV18	few
CSARQGVGTGELFF	TRBJ2-2	TRBV29-1	-
CSATGSYGYTF	TRBJ1-2	TRBV20-1	-
CASSSRRGGFQETQYF	TRBJ2-5	TRBV27	-
CASSLGKQTAFNYGYTF	TRBJ1-2	TRBV13	-
CAGSRTELSNYGYTF	TRBJ1-2	TRBV7-8	few
CASSLPNLGIGYTF	TRBJ1-2	TRBV5-5	once
CASSDDRGHSGPEAFF	TRBJ1-1	TRBV5-4	-
CASSLSGTSPTDTQYF	TRBJ2-3	TRBV7-2	many
CASSSSPVIGGYGYTF	TRBJ1-2	TRBV6-5	-
CASSPDRGLLIRTEAFF	TRBJ1-1	TRBV7-8	-
CASSDFENSPLHF	TRBJ1-6	TRBV6-4	-
CASSTGQRYTDTQYF	TRBJ2-3	TRBV19	-
CASSPRGRNGNTIYF	TRBJ1-3	TRBV11-2	few
CASRSERSESNQPQHF	TRBJ1-5	TRBV28	-
CASTLARMRQGHYGYTF	TRBJ1-2	TRBV28	-
CASSSNTDTQYF	TRBJ2-3	TRBV5-4	-
CASSLSGSTEAFF	TRBJ1-1	TRBV7-3	-
CSVGKGATDTQYF	TRBJ2-3	TRBV29-1	-
CASSEGTGFTEAFF	TRBJ1-1	TRBV6-4	-
CASSSPLGLTYEQYF	TRBJ2-7	TRBV19	-
CASSVDWGDTEAFF	TRBJ1-1	TRBV9	-
CASSILGQGPYGYTF	TRBJ1-2	TRBV19	few
CASRPTGGPAKNIQYF	TRBJ2-4	TRBV2	few
CASRLGYGYNYGYTF	TRBJ1-2	TRBV28	-
CASSPSILSTDTQYF	TRBJ2-3	TRBV7-9	-
CASSPRDRGDFNSPLHF	TRBJ1-6	TRBV3-1/TRBV3-2	-
CASSSGESATNEKLFF	TRBJ1-4	TRBV5-1	-
CASVYVQGYSGANVLTF	TRBJ2-6	TRBV2	-
CASSQSDRGRDNQPQHF	TRBJ1-5	TRBV3-1/TRBV3-2	-
CASIGLAGRNEQFF	TRBJ2-1	TRBV27	-
CASSLAGGFGEQFF	TRBJ2-1	TRBV27	-
CASSPPPQGGRNTEAFF	TRBJ1-1	TRBV27	-
CASRQGAGELFF	TRBJ2-2	TRBV2	-
CATSDPHGGTDGYTF	TRBJ1-2	TRBV24-1	-
CASSRDRGTEAFF	TRBJ1-1	TRBV7-2	-
CASSSPARGDTEAFF	TRBJ1-1	TRBV11-2	-